The 18 T cell receptor beta chains in this list originate from one sample, sequenced in a study of blood T cell repertoires in COVID-19. The repertoire was sequenced with immunoSEQ multiplex PCR; TCRdb's copy has only in-frame clones and lacks some. This sample has about 74,000 clones, with around nine tenths found just once. What was sequenced was peripheral blood. The receptors come from a woman aged 80 or older with acute or convalescent COVID-19.

V is TRBV20-1 and J is TRBJ1-4; D ambiguous. The CDR3 runs to 13 residues. CDR1 is DFQATT and CDR2 is SNEGSKA in the germline V gene (reference sequence). The ends were cut back, 3 bases at V and 2 bases at J, with 7 bases in the middle. As DNA, the CDR3 is TGCAGTGCTAGTGCACAGACTAATGAAAAACTGTTTTTT. Encoded protein: CSASAQTNEKLFF.

This rearrangement joins TRBV10-2 to TRBJ2-1; 8 nucleotides align to TRBD2. Germline V lookup: CDR1 WSHSY, CDR2 SAAADI. With 4 bases clipped from V and 5 bases from J, the junction kept 10 bases outside the gene matches. This CDR3 has 16 residues. The CDR3 reads CASSATLAESHNEQFF. The CDR3 DNA reads as TGCGCCAGCAGTGCCACACTAGCGGAGAGCCACAATGAGCAGTTCTTC.

This clone was seen once. The chain joins TRBV5-4 to TRBJ2-2; possible D gene TRBD2, 6 bases. The V end lost 3 bases, the J end lost 1 base, and 16 bases lay between the germline ends. Germline-derived CDR1 and CDR2 are SGHNT and YYREEE (reference sequence). The CDR3 sequence is 17 residues long. The CDR3 spells CASSSYRDSWNTGELFF. CDR3 nucleotides: TGTGCCAGCAGCTCGTACCGGGACTCCTGGAACACCGGGGAGCTGTTTTTT.

V is TRBV6-2 or TRBV6-3 and J is TRBJ1-2, with 8 nucleotides matching TRBD1. Germline assignment: CDR1 MNHEY and CDR2 SVGEGT. The CDR3 has 14 residues. V was clipped by 2 bases and J by 7 bases; unmatched bases: 6. CDR3 coding DNA: TGTGCCAGCAGTTACCCGGACAGGGTCGTTGGCTACACCTTC. It specifies CASSYPDRVVGYTF.

CDR3: CASSNRGGNQPQHF. CDR3 sequence (DNA): TGTGCCAGCAGTAACAGGGGAGGCAATCAGCCCCAGCATTTT. The chain couples TRBV6-5 to TRBJ1-5; the match to TRBD1 covers 7 bases. CDR3 length: 14 amino acids. Losses at the gene ends were 5 bases for V and 2 bases for J; bases not matched to a gene: 3. CDR1 is MNHEY, CDR2 SVGAGI, per germline.

V is TRBV27 and J is TRBJ2-1; 8 nucleotides align to TRBD1. CDR1 is MNHEY and CDR2 is SMNVEV in the germline V gene (reference sequence). V was pared by 4 bases and J by 0 bases, with 2 bases of the junction left unmatched. CDR3 size: 15 residues. CDR3 DNA sequence: TGTGCCAGCAGTTCGGGACAGGTCTCCTACAATGAGCAGTTCTTC. Translated: CASSSGQVSYNEQFF.

This chain links TRBV5-1 with TRBJ2-1; 8 positions match TRBD2. The CDR3 covers 14 residues. The trim removed 2 bases at V and 8 bases at J, leaving 6 bases unmatched. Germline CDR1 SGHRS, CDR2 YFSETQ. The CDR3 DNA is TGCGCCAGCAGCTTTGGACTAGCATTGGATGAGCAGTTCTTC. Translating it yields CASSFGLALDEQFF.

The chain employs TRBV7-2 and TRBJ2-4, with TRBD1 matching 7 bases. The CDR3 contains 17 residues. With V trimmed by 1 base and J by 2 bases, 8 bases remained unmatched. Germline values: CDR1 SGHTA, CDR2 FQGNSA. The CDR3 is CASSLEATGVSKNIQYF. The CDR3 DNA reads as TGTGCCAGCAGCTTAGAAGCCACAGGGGTTTCCAAAAACATTCAGTACTTC.

About this clone itself: Other nucleotide sequences from this sample produce the same CDR3. The rearrangement uses TRBV18 and TRBJ2-5, with 7 bases aligning to TRBD1. Trimming at V came to 2 bases and at J to 5 bases, leaving 2 bases not matched to a gene. The V gene's germline CDR1 is KGHSH and CDR2 LQKENI. This CDR3 region has 13 residues. DNA of the CDR3: TGTGCCAGCTCACCAGGGACAGAGGAGACCCAGTACTTC. Amino acids: CASSPGTEETQYF.

The chain employs TRBV20-1 and TRBJ1-1; D unclear. The CDR3 length is 11 residues. Germline-derived CDR1 and CDR2 are DFQATT and SNEGSKA (reference sequence). The V end lost 1 base, the J end lost 7 bases, and 7 bases lay between the germline ends. This chain's CDR3 is CSARVNFEAFF. CDR3 coding DNA: TGCAGTGCTAGAGTTAATTTTGAAGCTTTCTTT.

This clone was counted once. The J gene is TRBJ1-2, the V gene TRBV19; D is possibly TRBD1 (6 bases). The germline V and J ends were trimmed by 5 bases and 4 bases, with 14 bases remaining between them. Germline-derived CDR1 and CDR2 are LNHDA and SQIVND (reference sequence). The CDR3 contains 14 residues. In DNA, the CDR3 is TGTGCCAGTAGTTCTACGACAGGACTCTATGGCTACACCTTC. It encodes CASSSTTGLYGYTF. The variable domain in full, with the rest retrieved from reference TRBV19 and TRBJ1-2, is DGGITQSPKYLFRKEGQNVTLSCEQNLNHDAMYWYRQDPGQGLRLIYYSQIVNDFQKGDIAEGYSVSREKKESFPLTVTSAQKNPTAFYLCASSSTTGLYGYTFGSGTRLTVV.

The table lists this clone with a few counts. V gene TRBV27 combines with J gene TRBJ1-6, with D possibly matching TRBD1 (6 bases). From germline, CDR1 is MNHEY and CDR2 SMNVEV (reference sequence). The CDR3 covers 14 residues. Trimming shortened V by 2 bases and J by 4 bases, and 6 bases separated the two germline ends. Here the CDR3 DNA reads TGTGCCAGCAGTTTAGGACAGTATAATTCACCCCTCCACTTT. Its protein is CASSLGQYNSPLHF.

V usage is TRBV20-1 and J usage is TRBJ2-5; the D gene is possibly TRBD1 (6 bases). The CDR3 runs 14 residues. Germline CDR1 and CDR2: DFQATT and SNEGSKA (reference sequence). The V end lost 3 bases, the J end lost 5 bases, and 16 bases lay between the germline ends. The CDR3 bases are TGCAGTGCTAGTCGGACTCCCAGGGGTGAGACCCAGTACTTC. It yields the protein CSASRTPRGETQYF.

The J gene is TRBJ2-5, the V gene TRBV11-2; 7 positions match TRBD2. The CDR3 covers 15 residues. Germline CDR1 SGHAT, CDR2 FQNNGV. V dropped 2 bases and J dropped 4; count of bases not matched to a gene: 7. CDR3 sequence reads: CASSLMWGGSETQYF. The DNA of the CDR3 is TGTGCCAGCAGCTTAATGTGGGGGGGTTCAGAGACCCAGTACTTC.

V usage is TRBV6-5 and J usage is TRBJ1-1; D gene unclear. Deletions cut 6 bases from V and 2 bases from J, with 10 bases between. This CDR3 contains 13 residues. Germline CDR1 is MNHEY and CDR2 is SVGAGI. The CDR3 region is CASSRIGNTEAFF. The DNA of the CDR3 is TGTGCCAGCAGCCGTATTGGCAACACTGAAGCTTTCTTT.

This clone was found once. The chain combines TRBV10-2 with TRBJ1-2; D might be TRBD1 (5 bases). Trimming shortened V by 4 bases and J by 5 bases, and 14 bases separated the two germline ends. Per germline, CDR1 WSHSY and CDR2 SAAADI. The CDR3 has 14 amino acids. For the CDR3, the DNA is TGCGCCAGCAGTGCGGACAAAGTAGGGTATGGCTACACCTTC. This sequence encodes CASSADKVGYGYTF.

The CDR3 DNA sequence: TGTGCCAGCAGCTTCTACAGGGGATTGACTGAAGCTTTCTTT. This sequence encodes CASSFYRGLTEAFF. This sequence joins TRBV5-6 and TRBJ1-1; 7 positions agree with TRBD1. The germline V gene encodes CDR1 SGHDT and CDR2 YYEEEE. The CDR3 is 14 residues long. V shed 2 bases and J 5 bases; nucleotides not matched to a gene: 6.

The chain employs TRBV5-6 and TRBJ2-5; tentative D call: TRBD1 (6 bases). The CDR3 is 16 amino acids. Germline CDR1 is SGHDT and CDR2 is YYEEEE. Trimming shortened V by 4 bases and J by 1 base, and 17 bases separated the two germline ends. The DNA for the CDR3 is TGTGCCAGCAGCCAAACCTTCCAGGGGCTCCAAGAGACCCAGTACTTC. It codes for CASSQTFQGLQETQYF.